This T cell receptor beta chain came from a study of cytomegalovirus exposure and HLA in healthy donors. The overall study: Most donors, about 82% of more than 300 genotyped, fell in the Caucasian-associated ancestry cluster.

About this clone: Its specificity is not known.

Germline-derived CDR1 and CDR2 are SNHLY and FYNNEI. With V trimmed by 0 bases and J by 2 bases, 4 bases remained unmatched. The CDR3 is 15 residues long. Study-wide results and limits: Presence/absence analyses supposed approximately even sequencing depth among donors. Donors belonging to an Asian-associated ancestry cluster reportedly showed fewer N-insertions in productive TCRs than the 666-donor mean, according to what a later analysis found. For TCR beta chains, V- and J-gene trimming was later linked to a missense DCLRE1C variant.

Vbeta (60) and Jbeta (13) primers were used in the PCR. Sequenced by immunoSEQ multiplex PCR; TCRdb stores in-frame clones only, minus some. In the table there are around 150,000 clones, less than 90% of which are singletons. The sequencing sample was made of PBMCs. The chain uses TRBV2 and TRBJ2-7, with 7 bases that match TRBD1. This sequence was found in a man younger than 35 in good health and CMV-seronegative. The CDR3 DNA follows: TGTGCCAGCAGTGAAGCGAGGGACAGCACCTACGAGCAGTACTTC. Protein sequence: CASSEARDSTYEQYF.